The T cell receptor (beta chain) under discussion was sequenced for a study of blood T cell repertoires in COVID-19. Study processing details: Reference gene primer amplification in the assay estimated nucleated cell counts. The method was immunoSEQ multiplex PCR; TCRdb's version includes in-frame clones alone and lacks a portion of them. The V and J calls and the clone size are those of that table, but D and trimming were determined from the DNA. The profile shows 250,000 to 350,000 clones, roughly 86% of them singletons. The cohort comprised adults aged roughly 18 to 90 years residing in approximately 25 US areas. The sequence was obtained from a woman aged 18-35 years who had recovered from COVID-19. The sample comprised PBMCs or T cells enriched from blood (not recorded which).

CDR3 protein: CASSEISGRAQRRTGELFF. As DNA, the CDR3 is TGTGCCAGCAGTGAAATCAGCGGGAGGGCCCAACGGAGGACCGGGGAGCTGTTTTTT. V usage is TRBV6-1 and J usage is TRBJ2-2; 10 positions agree with TRBD2. The CDR3 covers 19 residues. The J segment lost 5 bases and the V segment lost 2 bases, leaving 14 bases of the junction unmatched. The germline gives CDR1 MNHNS, CDR2 SASEGT.